The T cell receptor (beta chain) under discussion was sequenced for a study of radiotherapy plus CTLA-4 blockade in lung cancer. Produced via immunoSEQ multiplex PCR; TCRdb's table is partial and in-frame only. The sample carries 81,000 or so clones, around 83% recorded once. Sequenced material: peripheral blood, taken from a patient treated with radiotherapy plus ipilimumab. The TCR sequence derives from a human donor with non-small cell lung cancer that progressed on radiotherapy plus ipilimumab.

CDR3 protein: CASSQQVTGELFF. CDR3 DNA: TGCGCCAGCAGCCAACAGGTCACCGGGGAGCTGTTTTTT. The V gene is TRBV5-1, the J gene TRBJ2-2; tentatively, D is TRBD1 (5 bases). CDR1 is SGHRS and CDR2 is YFSETQ in the germline V gene. The CDR3 covers 13 residues. Trimming removed 4 bases from V and 4 bases from J, with 8 bases in between. Filled out from reference TRBV5-1 and TRBJ2-2, the complete variable domain reads KAGVTQTPRYLIKTRGQQVTLSCSPISGHRSVSWYQQTPGQGLQFLFEYFSETQRNKGNFPGRFSGRQFSNSRSEMNVSTLELGDSALYLCASSQQVTGELFFGEGSRLTVL.